This TCR beta chain was profiled in a study of somatic mutations in cytotoxic T cells in rheumatoid arthritis. Across the whole study: The flow sorting of some V beta antibody-stained T-cell populations reached nearly 100% purity, and the sorted populations included V beta1+ cells sequenced for TCRB.

TCRdb's copy holds only in-frame clones and misses some; the assay was immunoSEQ multiplex PCR. The data contain under 20,000 clones, 85% of them seen just once; the ten biggest clones take up around 7%. There are 14 residues in the CDR3. Per the germline V gene, CDR1 is SGDLS and CDR2 is YYNGEE. Trimming removed 0 bases at V and 2 bases at J, with 9 bases between. The chain employs TRBV9 and TRBJ2-7; the D gene is possibly TRBD1 (6 bases). The clonotype originates from a woman between 35 and 50 years old with rheumatoid arthritis. The sample consisted of CD8+ T cells sorted from blood. The DNA of the CDR3 is TGTGCCAGCAGCGTAGAGGACAGCCCCTACGAGCAGTACTTC. Residues: CASSVEDSPYEQYF.